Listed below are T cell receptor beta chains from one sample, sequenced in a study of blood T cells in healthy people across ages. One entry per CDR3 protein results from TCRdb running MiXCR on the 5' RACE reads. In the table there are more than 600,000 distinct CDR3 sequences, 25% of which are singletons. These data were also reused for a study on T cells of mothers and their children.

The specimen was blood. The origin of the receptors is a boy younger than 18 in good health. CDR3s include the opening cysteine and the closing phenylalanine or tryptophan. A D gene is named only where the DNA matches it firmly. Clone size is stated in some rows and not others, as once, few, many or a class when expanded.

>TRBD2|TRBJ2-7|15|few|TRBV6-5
TGTGCCAGCAGGTCCCCGGGGGAGGGCCGGTACGAGCAGTACTTC
CASRSPGEGRYEQYF
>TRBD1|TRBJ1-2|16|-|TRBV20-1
TGCAGTGCTAGAGATCTTCGGCAGGGGGAGAGCTATGGCTACACCTTC
CSARDLRQGESYGYTF
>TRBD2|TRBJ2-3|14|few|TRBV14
TGTGCCAGCAGCCAAGGGGGACTAGAAGATACGCAGTATTTT
CASSQGGLEDTQYF
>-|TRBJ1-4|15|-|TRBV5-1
TGCGCCAGCAGTTCGACCTCGGGGAACAATGAAAAACTGTTTTTT
CASSSTSGNNEKLFF
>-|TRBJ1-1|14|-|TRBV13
TGTGCCAGCAGCTTAGGCCTATTAAGTGCTGAAGCTTTCTTT
CASSLGLLSAEAFF
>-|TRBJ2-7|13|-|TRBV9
TGTGCCAGCAGCGTAGGCGGAGCGACCGAGCAGTACTTC
CASSVGGATEQYF
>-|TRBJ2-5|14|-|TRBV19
TGTGCCAGTAGTATTGGAACGGGTGGCCCGTTGAAGTACTTC
CASSIGTGGPLKYF
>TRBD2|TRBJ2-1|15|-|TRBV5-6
TGTGCCAGCAGCCTACTAGCGGGAGGGCCGATTGAGCAGTTCTTC
CASSLLAGGPIEQFF
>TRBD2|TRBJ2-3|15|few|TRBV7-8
TGTGCCAGCAGCTATACGGGGGGGAGCACAGATACGCAGTATTTT
CASSYTGGSTDTQYF
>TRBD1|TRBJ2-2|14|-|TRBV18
TGTGCCAGCTCGTGGACAGGGACCGCCGGGGAGCTGTTTTTT
CASSWTGTAGELFF
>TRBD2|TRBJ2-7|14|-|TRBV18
TGTGCCAGCTCAGGCACTAGCGGGAGTAACGAGCAGTACTTC
CASSGTSGSNEQYF
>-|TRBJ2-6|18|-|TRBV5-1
TGCGCCAGCAGCTTGGCTGGGACTCTAGGTGCTGGGGCCAACGTCCTGACTTTC
CASSLAGTLGAGANVLTF
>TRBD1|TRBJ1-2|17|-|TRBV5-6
TGTGCCAGCAGCTTCTCCGGACAGGGTGGGAGTCGGCCGGGCTACACCTTC
CASSFSGQGGSRPGYTF
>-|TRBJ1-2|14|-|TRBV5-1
TGCGCCAGCAGCTTGGAAGGGCGGAGCTATGGCTACACCTTC
CASSLEGRSYGYTF
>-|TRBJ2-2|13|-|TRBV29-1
TGCAGCGTTGAAGCGGGAGCTACCGGGGAGCTGTTTTTT
CSVEAGATGELFF
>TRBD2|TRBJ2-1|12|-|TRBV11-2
TGTGCCAGCAGACGGACTAGCGAAGAGCAGTTCTTC
CASRRTSEEQFF
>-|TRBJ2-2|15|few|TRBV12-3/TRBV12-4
TGTGCCAGCAGAGCGGCGGGGGCGAGGACCGGGGAGCTGTTTTTT
CASRAAGARTGELFF
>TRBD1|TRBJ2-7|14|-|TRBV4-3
TGCGCCAGCAGCCAAGATGGGACAGGCTACGAGCAGTACTTC
CASSQDGTGYEQYF
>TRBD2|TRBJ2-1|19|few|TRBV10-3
TGTGCCATCAGTGAGACGTGGACTAGCTCCAGAAGCTCCTACAATGAGCAGTTCTTC
CAISETWTSSRSSYNEQFF
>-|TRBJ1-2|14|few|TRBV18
TGTGCCAGCTCACCTACACTCGCGCCCGATGGCTACACCTTC
CASSPTLAPDGYTF
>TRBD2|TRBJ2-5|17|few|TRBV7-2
TGTGCCAGCAGCTTAGGGAGGACTAGTAAGACGACAGAGACCCAGTACTTC
CASSLGRTSKTTETQYF
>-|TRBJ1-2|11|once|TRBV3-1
TGTGCCAGCAGCCAAATGTATGGCTACACCTTC
CASSQMYGYTF
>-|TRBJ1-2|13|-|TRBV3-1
TGTGCCAGCAGCCAATCAGCGGGGAACGGCTACACCTTC
CASSQSAGNGYTF
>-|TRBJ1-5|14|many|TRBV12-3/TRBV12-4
TGTGCCAGCAGTTTGGGCAGGGACAATCAGCCCCAGCATTTT
CASSLGRDNQPQHF
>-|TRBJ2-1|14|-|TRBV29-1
TGCAGCGTTGTTGAGCGGCAGGGCTACAATGAGCAGTTCTTC
CSVVERQGYNEQFF
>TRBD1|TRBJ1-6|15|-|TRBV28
TGTGCCAGCAGTTCCCCCGGGACAGGGCTTTCACCCCTCCACTTT
CASSSPGTGLSPLHF
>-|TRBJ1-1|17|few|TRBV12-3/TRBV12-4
TGTGCCAGCAGTTTTTCTCCGGGGGATGGACGGGGGCCCGAAGCTTTCTTT
CASSFSPGDGRGPEAFF
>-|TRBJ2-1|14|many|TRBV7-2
TGTGCCAGCAGCTTATCCCCCTCCTACAATGAGCAGTTCTTC
CASSLSPSYNEQFF
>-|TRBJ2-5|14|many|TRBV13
TGTGCCAGCAGCTTACGGGGGCGAAGAGAGACCCAGTACTTC
CASSLRGRRETQYF
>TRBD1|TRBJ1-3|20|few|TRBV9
TGTGCCAGCAGCGCCCGGAACTCCACCGACAGGGGATTATCTGGAAACACCATATATTTT
CASSARNSTDRGLSGNTIYF
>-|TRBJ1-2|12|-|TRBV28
TGTGCCAGCAGGAGCGGGTCCTATGGCTACACCTTC
CASRSGSYGYTF
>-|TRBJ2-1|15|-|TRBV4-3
TGCGCCAGCAGCCAAGATCATTCGGTCTACAATGAGCAGTTCTTC
CASSQDHSVYNEQFF
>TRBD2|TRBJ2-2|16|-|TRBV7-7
TGTGCTAGCAGCTGGACTAGCGGGGGTCCCACCGGGGAGCTGTTTTTT
CASSWTSGGPTGELFF
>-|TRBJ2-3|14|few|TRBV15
TGTGCCACCAGCAGAGGTGCTCTCGCAGATACGCAGTATTTT
CATSRGALADTQYF
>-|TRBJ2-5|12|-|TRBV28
TGTGCCAGCAGCCCGACTTGGGGGACCCAGTACTTC
CASSPTWGTQYF
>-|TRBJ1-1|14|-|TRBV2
TGTGCCAGCAGTGAATTACGGTTTTACACTGAAGCTTTCTTT
CASSELRFYTEAFF
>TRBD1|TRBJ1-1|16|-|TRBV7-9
TGTGCCAGCAGCTACGCAGGGGGCGCGTATATGGGTGAAGCTTTCTTT
CASSYAGGAYMGEAFF
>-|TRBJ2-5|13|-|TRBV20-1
TGCAGTGCCCACCGCGGACGGCAAGAGACCCAGTACTTC
CSAHRGRQETQYF
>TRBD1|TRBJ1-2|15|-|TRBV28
TGTGCCAGCAGTTTAAATCCCGGGACAGGGCATGGCTACACCTTC
CASSLNPGTGHGYTF
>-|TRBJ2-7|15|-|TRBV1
TGCACCAGCAGCCTTGGCGGGGAGAGCTCCTACAAGCAGTACTTC
CTSSLGGESSYKQYF
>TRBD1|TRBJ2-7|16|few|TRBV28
TGTACCAGCAGTTCAACCGGGACAGCCAATTTCTACGAGCAGTACTTC
CTSSSTGTANFYEQYF
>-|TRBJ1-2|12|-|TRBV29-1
TGCAGCTGTGTGGAGGGTTTCTATGGCTACACCTTC
CSCVEGFYGYTF
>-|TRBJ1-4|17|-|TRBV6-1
TGTGCCAGCAGTGAACGAAGAGGGGCAGGGGTTTTTGAAAAACTGTTTTTT
CASSERRGAGVFEKLFF
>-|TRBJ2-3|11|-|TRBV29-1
TGCAGCGTTGTCTTCGTGGATACGCAGTATTTT
CSVVFVDTQYF
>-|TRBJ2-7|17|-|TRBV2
TGTGCCAGCAGTGAGGTTGGAGGGGGGCTAAGCTCCTACGAGCAGTACTTC
CASSEVGGGLSSYEQYF
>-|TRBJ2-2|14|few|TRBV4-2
TGTGCCAGCAGCCAAGTAGCAGGGGACGGGGAGCTGTTTTTT
CASSQVAGDGELFF
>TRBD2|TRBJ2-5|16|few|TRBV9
TGTGCCAGCAGCGGGGGACTAGCGGGATACCAAGAGACCCAGTACTTC
CASSGGLAGYQETQYF
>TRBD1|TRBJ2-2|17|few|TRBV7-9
TGTGCCAGCAGCTTCACACTGGACAGGGGGCAGGCCGGGGAGCTGTTTTTT
CASSFTLDRGQAGELFF
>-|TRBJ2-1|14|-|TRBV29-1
TGCAGCGGGAGGTGGCAGGGTAGGGTGAATGAGCAGTTCTTC
CSGRWQGRVNEQFF
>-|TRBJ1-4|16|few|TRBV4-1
TGCACCAGCAGCCCCGGAATGGGCGCAACTAATGAAAAACTGTTTTTT
CTSSPGMGATNEKLFF
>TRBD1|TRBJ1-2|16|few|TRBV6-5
TGTGCCAGCAGTTTCTACAGGGGGTTTGCGAACTATGGCTACACCTTC
CASSFYRGFANYGYTF
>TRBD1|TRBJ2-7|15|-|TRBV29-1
TGCAGCGTTAAGGGGGCGACAGGGGAGACCTACGAGCAGTACTTC
CSVKGATGETYEQYF
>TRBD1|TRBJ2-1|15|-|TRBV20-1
TGCAGTGCTAGAGATGGGACAGGGGCTCACAATGAGCAGTTCTTC
CSARDGTGAHNEQFF
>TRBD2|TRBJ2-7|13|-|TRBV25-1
TGTGCCAGCAGCGCGGGACTAGTCACCGAGCAGTACTTC
CASSAGLVTEQYF
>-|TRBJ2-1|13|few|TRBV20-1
TGCAGTGCTCTAGCGCTGTATTACAATGAGCAGTTCTTC
CSALALYYNEQFF
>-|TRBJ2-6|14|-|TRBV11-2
TGTGCCAGCAGCTTAGGGTCTGGGGCCAACGCCCTGACTTTC
CASSLGSGANALTF
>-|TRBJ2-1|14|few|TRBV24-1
TGTGCCACCAGTGAACGGGGATACAGGAATGAGCAGTTCTTC
CATSERGYRNEQFF
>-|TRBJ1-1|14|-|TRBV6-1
TGTGCCAGCAGGCAACAGGTCCTGAACACTGAAGCTTTCTTT
CASRQQVLNTEAFF
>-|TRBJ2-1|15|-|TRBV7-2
TGTGCCAGCAGCTGGGTCGGAGGCGGGGCAAATGAGCAGTTCTTC
CASSWVGGGANEQFF
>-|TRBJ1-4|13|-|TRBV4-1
TGCGCCAGCAGCCAAGACCCGGCTGAAAAACTGTTTTTT
CASSQDPAEKLFF